The 7 T cell receptor beta chains reported below all come from one sample, sequenced in a study of shared clonotypes between healthy human individuals. Here immunoSEQ multiplex PCR was the method, and the copy in TCRdb shows in-frame clones only, minus some. This sample has about 490,000 clones, with around 78% found just once. Sequenced sample: PBMCs. The receptors shown here come from a woman between 35 and 50 years old in good health. Some clones in this sample may be carry-over from other donors' samples.

A few counts support this clone. V is TRBV19 and J is TRBJ1-2; TRBD1 might be the D (5 bases). Deletions cut 7 bases from V and 4 bases from J, with 16 bases between. The CDR3 consists of 14 residues. CDR1 is LNHDA, CDR2 SQIVND, per germline (reference sequence). CDR3 residues: CASIKDGGSYGYTF. CDR3 DNA sequence: TGTGCCAGTATTAAGGACGGGGGTTCCTATGGCTACACCTTC. The variable domain in full, with the rest retrieved from reference TRBV19 and TRBJ1-2, is DGGITQSPKYLFRKEGQNVTLSCEQNLNHDAMYWYRQDPGQGLRLIYYSQIVNDFQKGDIAEGYSVSREKKESFPLTVTSAQKNPTAFYLCASIKDGGSYGYTFGSGTRLTVV.

Details on this clone: This likely reflects a read error, since a far larger clone is one base away. The chain is built from TRBV30 and TRBJ1-4; D might be TRBD1 (5 bases). Germline V gives CDR1 GTSNPN, CDR2 SVGIG (reference sequence). The CDR3 sequence is 15 residues long. This CDR3 is CAWSVLRARGEKPFF. The CDR3 DNA sequence: TGTGCCTGGAGTGTACTCAGGGCGAGGGGCGAAAAACCGTTTTTT. Based on the CDR3 plus reference TRBV30 and TRBJ1-4, the full variable domain is SQTIHQWPATLVQPVGSPLSLECTVEGTSNPNLYWYRQAAGRGLQLLFYSVGIGQISSEVPQNLSASRPQDRQFILSSKKLLLSDSGFYLCAWSVLRARGEKPFFGSGTQLSVL.

In regard to this clone: A junction end diverges from the germline sequence, so it may reflect a read error. The V gene is TRBV5-1, the J gene TRBJ2-2, with 8 positions matching TRBD2. CDR3 length: 13 residues. Germline values: CDR1 SGHRS, CDR2 YFSETQ. The CDR3 DNA is TGCGCCACCAGCGGGAGTAACACCGGGGAGCTGTTTTTT. Protein sequence: CATSGSNTGELFF.

This clone came up a few times. A far larger clone is a single base away, which makes a read error likely. Within the sample, other DNA sequences also encode this same CDR3. This rearrangement joins TRBV4-3 to TRBJ2-6, with a weak D call TRBD2 (6 bases). The V gene lost 1 base and the J gene lost 1 base, with 11 bases spanning the gap. In germline, CDR1 is LGHNA, CDR2 YSLEER. CDR3 size: 17 residues. CDR3 amino acids: CASSQGPGTSGANVLTF. DNA of the CDR3: TGCGCCAGCAGCCAAGGTCCAGGGACTTCTGGGGCCAACGTCCTGACTTTC.

The CDR3 loop reads CASSFTTGSTGYTF. CDR3 nucleotides: TGTGCCAGCAGCTTTACAACAGGGTCGACCGGCTACACCTTC. The V and J genes are TRBV7-9 and TRBJ1-2, with D perhaps TRBD1 (6 bases). Per germline, CDR1 SEHNR and CDR2 FQNEAQ (reference sequence). Deletions cut 3 bases from V and 8 bases from J, with 16 bases between. The CDR3 has 14 residues.

As for this clone: This CDR3 is also generated by other DNA sequences in the sample. The chain couples TRBV30 to TRBJ2-5; D is possibly TRBD2 (6 bases). In germline, CDR1 is GTSNPN, CDR2 SVGIG (reference sequence). This CDR3 is built from 12 residues. The V end was cut by 2 bases, the J end by 4 bases, with 8 bases between. The DNA for the CDR3 is TGTGCCTGGAGTCGGGGAGGAGAGACCCAGTACTTC. Protein product: CAWSRGGETQYF.

The chain is built from TRBV5-1 and TRBJ2-2; the match to TRBD2 covers 13 bases. The V segment lost 4 bases and the J segment 0 bases; nucleotides outside the gene matches: 3. Per germline, CDR1 SGHRS and CDR2 YFSETQ. This CDR3 has 17 amino acids. The CDR3 nucleotides read TGCGCCAGCAGCCCGGGACTAGCGGGAACGAACACCGGGGAGCTGTTTTTT. This sequence encodes CASSPGLAGTNTGELFF.